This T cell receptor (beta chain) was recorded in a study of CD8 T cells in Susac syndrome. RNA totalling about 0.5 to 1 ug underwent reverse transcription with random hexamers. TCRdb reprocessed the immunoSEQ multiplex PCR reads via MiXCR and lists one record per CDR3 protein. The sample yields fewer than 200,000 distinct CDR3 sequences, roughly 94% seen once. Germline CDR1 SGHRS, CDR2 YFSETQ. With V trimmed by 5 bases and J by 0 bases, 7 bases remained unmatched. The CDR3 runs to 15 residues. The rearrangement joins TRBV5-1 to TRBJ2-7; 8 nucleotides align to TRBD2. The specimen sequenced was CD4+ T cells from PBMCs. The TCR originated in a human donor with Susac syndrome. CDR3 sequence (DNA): TGCGCCAGCAGACAGGGACTAGGAACCTCCTACGAGCAGTACTTC. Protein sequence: CASRQGLGTSYEQYF.